This TCR gamma chain was captured in a study of gamma delta lymphoproliferative disorders and STAT genes. Looking at the study overall: At least 50 ng of genomic DNA went into each LymphoTrack Dx TCRG Assay library. For the delta chain, EuroClonality-NGS standard procedure was applied.

Losses at the gene ends were 3 bases for V and 5 bases for J; bases not matched to a gene: 10. The V gene's germline CDR1 is VTNTFY and CDR2 YDVSTARD (reference sequence). CDR3 length: 14 residues. This clone was counted only a few times. The antigen is undetermined. Genomic DNA from isolated PBMCs served as the sequencing template. Study observations and caveats: In whole-repertoire clustering, gamma separated patients from controls, unlike delta.

TCRdb re-analyzed the multiplex PCR reads via CATT. The sample carries around 2,500 gamma-chain clones, approximately 18% recorded once. The genes are TRGV3 and TRGJ1 or TRGJ2. As TCRdb names no J gene, one was assigned here on the basis of a DNA match to germline. This TCR derives from a human donor with gamma-delta T-cell large granular lymphocyte leukemia. What was sequenced was blood. CDR3 nucleotide sequence: TGTGCCACCTGGGACCCTTATAGAAATTATAAGAAACTCTTT. It encodes CATWDPYRNYKKLF.